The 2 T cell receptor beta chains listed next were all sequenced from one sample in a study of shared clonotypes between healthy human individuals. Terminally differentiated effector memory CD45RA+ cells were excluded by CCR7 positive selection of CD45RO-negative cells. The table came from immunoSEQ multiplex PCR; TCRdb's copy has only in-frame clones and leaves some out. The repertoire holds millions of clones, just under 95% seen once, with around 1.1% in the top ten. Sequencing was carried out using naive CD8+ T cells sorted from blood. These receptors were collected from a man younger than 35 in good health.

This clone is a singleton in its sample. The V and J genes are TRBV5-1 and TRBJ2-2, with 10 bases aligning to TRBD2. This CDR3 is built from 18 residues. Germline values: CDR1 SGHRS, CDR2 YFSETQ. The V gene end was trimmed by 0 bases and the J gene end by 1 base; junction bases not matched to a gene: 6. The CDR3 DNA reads TGCGCCAGCAGCTTGGCCCAGCGGGGGGGCCTGAACACCGGGGAGCTGTTTTTT. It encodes CASSLAQRGGLNTGELFF. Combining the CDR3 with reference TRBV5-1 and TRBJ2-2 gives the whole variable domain KAGVTQTPRYLIKTRGQQVTLSCSPISGHRSVSWYQQTPGQGLQFLFEYFSETQRNKGNFPGRFSGRQFSNSRSEMNVSTLELGDSALYLCASSLAQRGGLNTGELFFGEGSRLTVL.

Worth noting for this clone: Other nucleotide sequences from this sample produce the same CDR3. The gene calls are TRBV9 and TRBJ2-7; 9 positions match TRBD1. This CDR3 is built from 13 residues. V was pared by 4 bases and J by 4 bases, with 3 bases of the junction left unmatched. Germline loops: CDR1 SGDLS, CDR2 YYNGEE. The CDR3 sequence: CASSPGQGYEQYF. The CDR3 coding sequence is TGTGCCAGCAGCCCGGGACAGGGTTACGAGCAGTACTTC.